This T cell receptor beta chain was profiled in a study of cytomegalovirus exposure and HLA in healthy donors (dated by TCRdb to the late 2010s). As for the study more broadly: An earlier analysis of roughly 500 of the donors reported 250 to 300 Gb of sequence data and 117 million unique TCR beta sequences from 150 million to 200 million T cells. Around 330 gigabases of sequencing data and roughly 81 million unique TCR sequences made up an early release that covered under 750 HLA-typed donors. Among the roughly 370 genotyped donors, around 81% belonged to the genetic ancestry cluster associated with self-reported Caucasian donors. The study was designed to test whether signatures of past pathogen exposure could be identified by cataloging public T cell receptors. The study profiled the T cell repertoires of 550 to 700 subjects by immunosequencing and related them to cytomegalovirus serostatus. Along with the approximately 650-subject first cohort, a separate validation cohort of over a hundred different subjects was used. To predict cytomegalovirus infection status, the study combined high-throughput TCR immunosequencing, statistical association of individual TCRs with disease status, and machine learning. In a later analysis, previously published TCR beta repertoires from 550 to 700 donors were re-analyzed and high-resolution HLA genotyping was added so that TCR occurrence patterns could be studied. Rather than drawing on any new phenotypic data, the later analysis identified candidate immune exposures from TCR beta sequences and the way those sequences occurred across donors. To decide whether each TCR beta V gene segment behaved as functional or pseudogenic, an earlier analysis of some 580 of the donors relied on high-throughput TCR beta sequencing. Donor age, sex, ethnicity and CMV serostatus were collected together with the repertoire data. Genome-wide SNP genotypes for about 55% of the roughly 670 donors were used in a later genetic analysis, which treated that subset as a discovery cohort. All discovery cohort repertoires had been generated on a single sequencing platform. Class I and class II HLA loci were covered by the typing at four-digit resolution. The number of typed donors differed by locus: about 620-640 for A, B, C, DRB1 and DQB1; approximately 530 for DQA1; 606 for DPA1; and 400 to 480 for DPB1. Because of strong linkage in the cohort, 5 or 6 DR-DQ haplotypes were treated as single units for association and clustering. Among several hundred genotyped donors of the cohort, an average of around 220,000 unique TCR beta nucleotide sequences was sequenced per donor, of which about 18% were non-productive. What the research found in general, with its limitations: It was suggested by the authors that the approach could potentially be generalized to other disease states and immunological phenotypes. Because HLA typing was unavailable for some donors at each locus, only the typed subset was used in association tests. Roughly uniform sequencing depth across donors was assumed in presence/absence analyses, although this assumption may not hold. A later genetic analysis associated a missense DCLRE1C variant with V-gene and J-gene trimming of TCR beta chains, and an independent cohort replicated the association. A later genetic analysis reported fewer N-insertions in productive TCRs among donors in an Asian-associated ancestry cluster than the roughly 620-donor mean. In a later analysis, HLA-associated TCR beta chains were found to be more clonally expanded and to have lower generation probabilities than equally common non-associated chains. A later analysis found that most CMV-associated TCR beta chains appeared HLA-restricted, with HLA associations seemingly driven largely by CMV exposure. In an earlier analysis of approximately 590 of the donors, most TCR beta V segments appeared in productive rearrangements about 87% or about 30% of the time, broadly matching IMGT annotations. A further reported finding was that TCR beta sequences accurately predicted the HLA-A and HLA-B alleles for most subjects in the first cohort. Several of the top co-occurrence clusters appeared to be linked to parvovirus B19, influenza, CMV and Epstein-Barr virus, according to a later analysis. In a later analysis, TCR association rates were found to vary across HLA loci, with the most associated TCRs seen for DRB1 alleles and the fewest for HLA-C alleles. Linkage disequilibrium might explain the correlated functional status among segregating V segments, but an unknown experimental factor could not be excluded. Three of the identified cytomegalovirus-associated TCR beta chains were confirmed in vitro to be specific for cytomegalovirus antigens. The cohort was sequenced for TCR beta chains only, and without alpha or paired-chain data the features that could be detected were limited. Cytomegalovirus status was reported to be diagnosed by the classifier with high specificity and sensitivity in both the original and validation cohorts. In a later analysis, 16,951 TCR beta sequences were associated with specific HLA alleles at a false discovery rate of 0.05. Because counts were too low, around 18 rarely observed V segments, including chromosome 9 orphons, were left out of the earlier analysis of a few hundred of the donors. When HLA alleles, especially DR and DQ, strongly co-occurred, attributing TCR associations to individual alleles was difficult. A total of about 180 TCR beta chains were listed by the study as associated with cytomegalovirus. The sequencing pipeline was judged likely to have produced a cluster of highly shared sequence variants as a technical artifact. While some public TCRs were present in many individuals, most TCR sequences turned up only very rarely across donors. Immune exposure information for the cohort was limited to CMV serostatus.

Remarks on this clone: It lacks a known antigen. Base qualities are not recorded, but no much larger clone differs from it by a single base.

Preparation of the library involved the immunoSEQ multiplex PCR assay. The multiplex PCR relied on a mix of 60 forward primers for TCR Vbeta segments and 13 reverse primers for TCR Jbeta segments. The CDR3 region of rearranged TCR beta genes was amplified from genomic DNA with a multiplex PCR assay. The amplified TCR beta libraries were sequenced on the Illumina HiSeq System as 87-base-pair reads. Turning to the authors' computational methods: In a later analysis, some 80 million unique TCR beta chains were counted across the 650 to 750 repertoires, and approximately 9.9 million of these chains were shared by at least two donors. Raw reads were error-corrected and collapsed into unique sequences by a nearest-neighbor algorithm in which closely related sequences were merged to remove PCR and sequencing errors. To assign V, D and J gene segments, CDR3 sequences were aligned to IMGT reference sequences. For a sequence to be retained, a match of at least six nucleotides to both a V gene segment and a J gene segment was required. A rearrangement was called productive if the CDR3 had no stop codons and remained in frame with V and J, and every other rearrangement was called non-productive. Following IMGT convention, CDR3 was defined as the stretch from the second conserved V-encoded cysteine to the conserved J-encoded phenylalanine. The earlier analysis of about 610 of the donors excluded any sequence lacking an unambiguous match to a single V gene segment. An earlier analysis of a few hundred of the donors classified V segments as functional when productive rearrangements were above 56.7% and as segregating when the standard deviation between donors was above 5%. A statistical classification framework was built for diagnosing cytomegalovirus status from the catalog of TCR beta chain sequences. In a later analysis, TCR nucleotide sequences were compared against IMGT/GENE-DB human TR gene sequences so that V and J genes could be assigned. Using the TCRdist pipeline, a later analysis assigned CDR3 sequences along with most-parsimonious VDJ recombination scenarios. In a later analysis, each TCR beta chain was defined by its CDR3 amino acid sequence together with its V-gene family, and reads lacking a unique V-gene family were excluded. In a later analysis, several hundred highly shared, low-generation-probability nucleotide sequences were removed to address suspected cross-contamination and a sequencing artifact. In a later analysis, a clonal expansion index was calculated for each public chain from normalized within-repertoire ranks of inferred template counts. In a later analysis, generation probabilities were computed using a VDJ recombination model fitted to out-of-frame rearrangements, and the results were checked against IGoR. In a later analysis, hypergeometric tests were used to score TCR-TCR, TCR-HLA and TCR-CMV co-occurrence, with a repertoire-size bias correction applied to TCR pairs. To estimate false discovery rates, a later analysis permuted the HLA or CMV assignments 20 times. In a later analysis, co-occurring TCRs were grouped using DBSCAN, with TCRdist sequence similarity added in when clustering inside HLA-allele-positive subsets. Repertoires with fewer than 30,000 or more than 120,000 public chains, plus five repertoires with anomalous nucleotide sharing, were excluded from co-occurrence clustering. TCRdb obtained this table from immuneACCESS and retained in-frame rearrangements with V and J assigned. These tables miss some clones; where compared with another copy, unresolved V genes account for less than half of the shortfall, and the remainder is unexplained. Clonal size and the V and J genes are those of that table, whereas D and trimming came from the DNA. The sample includes hundreds of thousands of clones, with about 70% observed a single time. Jointly, the top ten make up approximately 1.9% of the sample.

The cohort consisted of 600 to 700 healthy bone marrow donors. Cohort members were all nominally healthy when sampled, although unrecorded immune exposures were likely present. The donor was CMV seronegative and was included in the group of several hundred seronegative cohort members. Every donor gave a peripheral blood sample, and the peripheral blood mononuclear cells from that sample were used for TCR beta sequencing. The Qiagen DNeasy Blood Extraction Kit was used to extract genomic DNA from the blood cell samples. Sequences were obtained from PBMCs. This receptor was obtained from a woman aged 25 to 39 in good health and CMV-seronegative.

The encoded CDR3 is CASSPRLVVDTQYF. The base sequence is TGTGCCAGCAGCCCTCGGTTAGTAGTGGATACGCAGTATTTT. The chain uses TRBV7-9 and TRBJ2-3; the D gene is not confidently resolved. The CDR3 covers 14 residues, taking in both the cysteine and the phenylalanine. Solely the CDR3 DNA is kept, with 42 bases framed from the first base. According to the germline V gene (reference sequence), CDR1 reads SEHNR and CDR2 reads FQNEAQ. A distance of 15 bases separates the germline ends of V and J, which lose 5 bases and 6 bases respectively. Beyond the CDR3, the reference TRBV7-9 and TRBJ2-3 genes provide the residues; the full variable domain reads: DTGVSQNPRHKITKRGQNVTFRCDPISEHNRLYWYRQTLGQGPEFLTYFQNEAQLEKSRLLSDRFSAERPKGSFSTLEIQRTEQGDSAMYLCASSPRLVVDTQYFGPGTRLTVL.